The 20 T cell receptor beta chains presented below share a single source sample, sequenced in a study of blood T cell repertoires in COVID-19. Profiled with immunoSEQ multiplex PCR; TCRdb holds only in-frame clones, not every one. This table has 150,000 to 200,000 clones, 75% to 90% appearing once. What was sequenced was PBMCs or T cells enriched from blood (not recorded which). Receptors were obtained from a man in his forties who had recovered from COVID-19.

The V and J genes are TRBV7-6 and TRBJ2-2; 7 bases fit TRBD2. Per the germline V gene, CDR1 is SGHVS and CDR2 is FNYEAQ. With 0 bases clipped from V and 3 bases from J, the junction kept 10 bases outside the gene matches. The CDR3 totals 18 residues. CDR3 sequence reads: CASSLAPPGLVYTGELFF. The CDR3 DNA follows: TGTGCCAGCAGCTTAGCGCCCCCAGGACTAGTGTACACCGGGGAGCTGTTTTTT.

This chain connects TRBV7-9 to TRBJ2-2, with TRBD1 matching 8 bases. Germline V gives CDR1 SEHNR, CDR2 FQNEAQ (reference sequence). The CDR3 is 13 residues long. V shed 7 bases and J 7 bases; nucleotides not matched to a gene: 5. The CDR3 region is CASIQGASGELFF. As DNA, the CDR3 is TGTGCCAGCATTCAGGGGGCTAGCGGGGAGCTGTTTTTT. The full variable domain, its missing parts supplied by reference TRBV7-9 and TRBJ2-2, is DTGVSQNPRHKITKRGQNVTFRCDPISEHNRLYWYRQTLGQGPEFLTYFQNEAQLEKSRLLSDRFSAERPKGSFSTLEIQRTEQGDSAMYLCASIQGASGELFFGEGSRLTVL.

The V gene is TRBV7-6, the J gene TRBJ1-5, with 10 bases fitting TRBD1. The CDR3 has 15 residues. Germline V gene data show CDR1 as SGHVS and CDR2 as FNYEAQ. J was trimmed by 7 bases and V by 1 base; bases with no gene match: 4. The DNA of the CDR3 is TGTGCCAGCAGCTTAGGGGACAGGGGCGGCCAGCCCCAGCATTTT. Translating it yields CASSLGDRGGQPQHF.

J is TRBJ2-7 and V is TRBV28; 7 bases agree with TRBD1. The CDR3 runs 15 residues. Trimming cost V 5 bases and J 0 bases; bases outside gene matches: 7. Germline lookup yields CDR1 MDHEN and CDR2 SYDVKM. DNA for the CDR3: TGTGCCAGCAGTCCCCGACAGGGTTTCTCCTACGAGCAGTACTTC. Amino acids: CASSPRQGFSYEQYF.

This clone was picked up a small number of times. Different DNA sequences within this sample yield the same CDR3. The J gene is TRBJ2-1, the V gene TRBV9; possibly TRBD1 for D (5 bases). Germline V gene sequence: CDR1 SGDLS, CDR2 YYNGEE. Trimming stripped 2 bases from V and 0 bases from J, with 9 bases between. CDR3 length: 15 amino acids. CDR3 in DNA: TGTGCCAGCAGCGTCTTAGGGGCCTCCTACAATGAGCAGTTCTTC. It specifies CASSVLGASYNEQFF.

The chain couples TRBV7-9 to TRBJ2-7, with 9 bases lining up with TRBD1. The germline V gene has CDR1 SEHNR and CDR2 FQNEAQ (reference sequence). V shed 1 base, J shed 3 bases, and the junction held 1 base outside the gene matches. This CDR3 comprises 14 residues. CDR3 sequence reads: CASSLVDRGYEQYF. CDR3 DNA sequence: TGTGCCAGCAGCTTAGTGGACAGGGGCTACGAGCAGTACTTC.

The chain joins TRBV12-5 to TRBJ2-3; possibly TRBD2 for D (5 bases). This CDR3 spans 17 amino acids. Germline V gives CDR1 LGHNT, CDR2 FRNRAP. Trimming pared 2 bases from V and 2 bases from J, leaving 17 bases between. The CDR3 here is CASGLRPRGPITDTQYF. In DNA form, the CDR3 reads TGTGCTAGTGGTTTGAGACCCAGAGGGCCGATCACAGATACGCAGTATTTT.

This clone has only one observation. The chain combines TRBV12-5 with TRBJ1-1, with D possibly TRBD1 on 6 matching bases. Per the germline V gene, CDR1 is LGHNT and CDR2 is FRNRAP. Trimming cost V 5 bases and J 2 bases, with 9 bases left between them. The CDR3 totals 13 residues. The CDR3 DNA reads TGTGCTAGTGGTCCAGGGGACAACACTGAAGCTTTCTTT. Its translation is CASGPGDNTEAFF.

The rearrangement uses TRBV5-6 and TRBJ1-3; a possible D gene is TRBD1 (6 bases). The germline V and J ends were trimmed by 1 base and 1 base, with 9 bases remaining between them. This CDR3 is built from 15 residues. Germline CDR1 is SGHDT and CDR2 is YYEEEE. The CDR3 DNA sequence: TGTGCCAGCAGCTTGCTAGGGGGTTCTGGAAACACCATATATTTT. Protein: CASSLLGGSGNTIYF.

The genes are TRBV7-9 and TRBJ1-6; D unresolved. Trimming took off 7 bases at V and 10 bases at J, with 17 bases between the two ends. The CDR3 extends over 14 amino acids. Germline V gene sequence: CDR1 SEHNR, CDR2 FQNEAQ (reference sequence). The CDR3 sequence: CASTRQEGWSPLHF. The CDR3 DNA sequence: TGTGCCAGCACCCGTCAGGAGGGTTGGTCACCCCTCCACTTT.

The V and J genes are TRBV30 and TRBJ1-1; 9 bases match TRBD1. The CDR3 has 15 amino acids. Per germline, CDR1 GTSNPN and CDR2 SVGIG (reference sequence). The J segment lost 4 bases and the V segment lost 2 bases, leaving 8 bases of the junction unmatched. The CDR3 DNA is TGTGCCTGGAGTTACACAGGGGGCCGGGGCACTGAAGCTTTCTTT. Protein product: CAWSYTGGRGTEAFF.

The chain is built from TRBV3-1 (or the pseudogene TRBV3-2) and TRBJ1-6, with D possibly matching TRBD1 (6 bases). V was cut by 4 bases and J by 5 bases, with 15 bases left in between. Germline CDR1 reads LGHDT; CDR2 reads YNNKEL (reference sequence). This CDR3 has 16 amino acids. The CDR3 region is CASSPPGRTDNSPLHF. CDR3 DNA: TGTGCCAGCAGCCCCCCAGGTCGGACAGATAATTCACCCCTCCACTTT.

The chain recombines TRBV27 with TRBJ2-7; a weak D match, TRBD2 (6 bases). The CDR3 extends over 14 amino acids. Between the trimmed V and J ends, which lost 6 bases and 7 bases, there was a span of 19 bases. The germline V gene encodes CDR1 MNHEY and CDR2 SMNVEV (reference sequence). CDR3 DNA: TGTGCCAGCAGCCCCGGGAGCCCTTTAGGAGAGCAGTACTTC. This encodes CASSPGSPLGEQYF.

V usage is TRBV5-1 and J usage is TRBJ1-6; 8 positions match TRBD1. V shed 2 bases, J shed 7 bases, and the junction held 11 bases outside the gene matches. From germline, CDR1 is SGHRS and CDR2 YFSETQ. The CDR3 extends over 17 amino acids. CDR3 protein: CASSLQSGQVTNSPLHF. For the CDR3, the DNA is TGCGCCAGCAGCTTACAATCGGGACAGGTCACAAATTCACCCCTCCACTTT.

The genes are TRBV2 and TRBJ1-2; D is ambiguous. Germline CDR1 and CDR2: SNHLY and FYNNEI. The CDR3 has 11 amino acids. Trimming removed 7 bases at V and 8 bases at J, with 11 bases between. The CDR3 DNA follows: TGTGCCAGCACCCGCGGAGAGGGCTACACCTTC. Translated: CASTRGEGYTF.

The CDR3 loop reads CASSKSRGKRETQYF. The CDR3 bases are TGTGCCAGCAGCAAATCCCGCGGGAAGAGGGAGACCCAGTACTTC. J is TRBJ2-5 and V is TRBV21-1; whether TRBD2, the table's D call, matches the DNA was not checked. TRBV21-1 is classified as a pseudogene. The CDR3 has 15 amino acids.

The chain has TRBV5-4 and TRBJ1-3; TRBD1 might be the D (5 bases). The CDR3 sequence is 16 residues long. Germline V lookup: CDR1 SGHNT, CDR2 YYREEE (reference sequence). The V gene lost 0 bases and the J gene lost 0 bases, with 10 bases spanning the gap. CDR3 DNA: TGTGCCAGCAGCTTGGGGGGCGGATTCTCTGGAAACACCATATATTTT. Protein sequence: CASSLGGGFSGNTIYF.

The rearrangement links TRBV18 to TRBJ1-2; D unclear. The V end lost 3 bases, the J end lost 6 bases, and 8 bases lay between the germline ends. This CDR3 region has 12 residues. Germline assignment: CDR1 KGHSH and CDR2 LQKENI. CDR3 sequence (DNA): TGTGCCAGCTCACCCAGCGGGGATGGCTACACCTTC. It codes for CASSPSGDGYTF.

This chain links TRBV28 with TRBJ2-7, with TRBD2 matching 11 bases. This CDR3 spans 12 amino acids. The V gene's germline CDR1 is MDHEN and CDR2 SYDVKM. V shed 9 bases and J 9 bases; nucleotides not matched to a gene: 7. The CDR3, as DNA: TGTGCCAGTCTAGCGGGAGGCTCTGTGCAGTACTTC. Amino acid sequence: CASLAGGSVQYF.

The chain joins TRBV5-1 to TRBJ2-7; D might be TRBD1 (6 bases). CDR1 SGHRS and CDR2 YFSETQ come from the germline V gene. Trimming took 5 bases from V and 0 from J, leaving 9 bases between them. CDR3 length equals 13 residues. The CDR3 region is CASSDRFSYEQYF. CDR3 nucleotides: TGCGCCAGCAGTGACAGGTTCTCCTACGAGCAGTACTTC. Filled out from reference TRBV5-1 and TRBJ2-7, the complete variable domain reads KAGVTQTPRYLIKTRGQQVTLSCSPISGHRSVSWYQQTPGQGLQFLFEYFSETQRNKGNFPGRFSGRQFSNSRSEMNVSTLELGDSALYLCASSDRFSYEQYFGPGTRLTVT.